This entry describes one T cell receptor beta chain. Its cognate antigen is unknown. TCRdb keeps only in-frame clones here, not all; method: immunoSEQ multiplex PCR. The table records approximately 82,000 clones, about 94% of them present only once. This sample was taken from a study of OX40 agonist ivuxolimab in advanced cancers. V lost 1 base, J lost 6 bases, and 10 bases lay in between. The CDR3 sequence is 14 residues long. Per germline, CDR1 SEHNR and CDR2 FQNEAQ (reference sequence). Study-wide results and limits: Mean expanded clone counts were higher in CD8+ than CD4+ T cells. Clones of CD4+ and CD8+ blood T cells grew by week 6 at doses of 0.1 to 3.0 mg/kg.

This clonotype was obtained from an adult with an advanced solid tumor such as melanoma, head and neck, liver or kidney cancer. The chain uses TRBV7-9 and TRBJ2-1; D perhaps matches TRBD1 (6 bases). The sample was CD4+ or CD8+ T cells sorted from blood, taken in a trial of the OX40 agonist ivuxolimab. CDR3 nucleotide sequence: TGTGCCAGCAGCTTAGAGGACAGCGTCAATGAGCAGTTCTTC. Its translation: CASSLEDSVNEQFF.